The 28 T cell receptor beta chains given below trace back to one sample, sequenced in a study of blood T cells in healthy people across ages. Combining a sample-barcoded 5' primer with a J-beta primer mix, a second PCR ran for roughly 6 to 12 cycles. One entry per CDR3 protein, called by TCRdb with MiXCR from the 5' RACE reads. The profile shows 450,000 to 650,000 distinct CDR3 sequences, nearly 25% of them singletons. These data were also reused for a study on T cells of mothers and their children.

The sample consisted of blood. The receptor set was obtained from a boy younger than 18 in good health.

The V call is TRBV20-1, the J call TRBJ2-3; D gene unclear. Trimming took off 3 bases at V and 1 base at J, with 11 bases between the two ends. Germline loops: CDR1 DFQATT, CDR2 SNEGSKA (reference sequence). This CDR3 has 14 residues. CDR3 residues: CSARRSWGTDTQYF. The CDR3 bases are TGCAGTGCTAGGAGAAGTTGGGGCACAGATACGCAGTATTTT.

This clonotype appeared a few times. V gene TRBV5-6 combines with J gene TRBJ2-7; 7 nucleotides agree with TRBD2. The CDR3 runs to 15 residues. V lost 0 bases and J lost 5; bases outside the gene matches: 8. Germline CDR1 is SGHDT and CDR2 is YYEEEE. The CDR3 reads CASSLVRTSYHEQYF. DNA for the CDR3: TGTGCCAGCAGCTTGGTGCGGACTAGTTACCACGAGCAGTACTTC. The full variable domain, with the rest looked up from reference TRBV5-6 and TRBJ2-7, is DAGVTQSPTHLIKTRGQQVTLRCSPKSGHDTVSWYQQALGQGPQFIFQYYEEEERQRGNFPDRFSGHQFPNYSSELNVNALLLGDSALYLCASSLVRTSYHEQYFGPGTRLTVT.

V gene TRBV5-4 combines with J gene TRBJ1-1; the match to TRBD1 covers 9 bases. This CDR3 spans 15 amino acids. J was trimmed by 1 base and V by 2 bases; bases with no gene match: 3. Germline-derived CDR1 and CDR2 are SGHNT and YYREEE (reference sequence). CDR3 sequence: CASSFQTGGNTEAFF. Here the CDR3 DNA reads TGTGCCAGCAGCTTTCAGACAGGGGGGAACACTGAAGCTTTCTTT.

This clonotype was seen only once. V and J are TRBV19 and TRBJ2-1; D may be TRBD1 (5 bases). The J call may be wrong; the DNA end is better matched by TRBJ2-5. This CDR3 has 14 residues. Germline V gene sequence: CDR1 LNHDA, CDR2 SQIVND (reference sequence). In DNA, the CDR3 is TGTGCCAGTAGTATCTGGGCAGGGCTAGAGACCCAGTACTTC. This sequence encodes CASSIWAGLETQYF.

The rearrangement uses TRBV30 and TRBJ1-1, with D unclear. The germline V and J ends were trimmed by 2 bases and 5 bases, with 9 bases remaining between them. Per the germline V gene, CDR1 is GTSNPN and CDR2 is SVGIG (reference sequence). The CDR3 has 12 residues. CDR3 nucleotides: TGTGCCTGGAGTAGGTTGGAGACTGAAGCTTTCTTT. Translated: CAWSRLETEAFF.

This clonotype occurred a few times. The chain employs TRBV7-2 and TRBJ2-5, with 16 positions matching TRBD2. The J call may be wrong; the DNA end is better matched by TRBJ2-1. This CDR3 region has 17 residues. Germline-derived CDR1 and CDR2 are SGHTA and FQGNSA. The CDR3 nucleotides read TGTGCCAGCAGCTTAGACAGGGGACTAGCGGGGGGGGATGAGCAGTTCTTC. Amino acids: CASSLDRGLAGGDEQFF.

This chain joins TRBV20-1 and TRBJ2-1; possibly TRBD1 or TRBD2 for D (5 bases each). The germline CDR1 and CDR2 sequences are DFQATT and SNEGSKA (reference sequence). CDR3 length equals 12 residues. Trimming took 5 bases from V and 8 from J, leaving 13 bases between them. The CDR3 spells CSAPRLGDEQFF. The CDR3 nucleotides read TGCAGTGCTCCCCGGCTGGGGGATGAGCAGTTCTTC.

Many counts were recorded for this clonotype. The chain carries TRBV10-3 and TRBJ2-7, with TRBD2 matching over 8 bases. Germline lookup yields CDR1 ENHRY and CDR2 SYGVKD. The V and J ends lost 2 bases and 1 base, in that order; junction bases with no gene match: 10. The CDR3 sequence is 17 residues long. CDR3 protein: CAISEQENSGTSYEQYF. As DNA, the CDR3 is TGTGCCATCAGTGAGCAGGAAAATAGCGGGACTTCCTACGAGCAGTACTTC.

This rearrangement joins TRBV24-1 to TRBJ2-5; D is uncertain. The V gene's germline CDR1 is KGHDR and CDR2 SFDVKD. Trimming stripped 7 bases from V and 5 bases from J, with 7 bases between. CDR3 length: 11 amino acids. CDR3 DNA: TGTGCCACCAGGGGCTGTGAGACCCAGTACTTC. Amino acid sequence: CATRGCETQYF.

This sequence joins TRBV20-1 and TRBJ2-4, with 11 bases lining up with TRBD2. V was clipped by 6 bases and J by 5 bases; unmatched bases: 3. Per germline, CDR1 DFQATT and CDR2 SNEGSKA (reference sequence). The CDR3 covers 13 residues. The CDR3 DNA sequence: TGCAGTGCCCTAGCGGGGGGCGAAAACATTCAGTACTTC. Translation: CSALAGGENIQYF.

The chain recombines TRBV4-3 with TRBJ2-1; TRBD2 matches 14 bases. This CDR3 has 18 amino acids. V lost 1 base and J lost 7; bases outside the gene matches: 9. From germline, CDR1 is LGHNA and CDR2 YSLEER. DNA for the CDR3: TGCGCCAGCAGCCAAGGGGAATGGGGACTAGCGGGAGTAAATGAGCAGTTCTTC. Encoded protein: CASSQGEWGLAGVNEQFF.

With regard to this clonotype: A read error may account for a junction end that differs from germline. CDR3 loop: CSARDGLAGYEQHF. In DNA form, the CDR3 reads TGTAGTGCTAGAGATGGCTTGGCGGGGTACGAGCAGCACTTC. This rearrangement joins TRBV20-1 to TRBJ2-7, with D possibly being TRBD2 (6 bases). This CDR3 has 14 residues. The V gene's germline CDR1 is DFQATT and CDR2 SNEGSKA (reference sequence).

On this clonotype: Since no conserved phenylalanine or tryptophan closes the CDR3, a read error is the likely cause. The chain carries TRBV15 and TRBJ2-7; possible D gene TRBD2, 7 bases. The germline CDR1 and CDR2 sequences are LNHNV and YYDKDF (reference sequence). The CDR3 runs 15 residues. With 0 bases removed from V and 1 base from J, the gap between germline ends came to 10 bases. The CDR3 reads CATSREGGGSYEQYI. The CDR3 bases are TGTGCCACCAGCAGAGAGGGAGGGGGTTCCTACGAGCAGTACATC.

The chain carries TRBV20-1 and TRBJ1-6; 8 bases agree with TRBD1. Losses at the gene ends were 5 bases for V and 9 bases for J; bases not matched to a gene: 6. This CDR3 is 13 amino acids long. CDR1 is DFQATT, CDR2 SNEGSKA, per germline (reference sequence). The DNA of the CDR3 is TGCAGTGCTGAAACAGGGGGTTGTTCACCCCTCCACTTT. This codes for CSAETGGCSPLHF.

This clonotype was picked up a small number of times. The junction and the germline gene differ at one end; a read error may be behind it. V and J are TRBV6-5 and TRBJ2-5; D might be TRBD2 (7 bases). CDR1 and CDR2 from the germline V gene are MNHEY and SVGAGI. The CDR3 runs 16 residues. The CDR3 loop is CASSYNGGGYQGTQYF. CDR3 coding DNA: TGTGCCAGCAGTTACAATGGCGGGGGCTACCAAGGGACCCAGTACTTC.

J is TRBJ2-7 and V is TRBV28; no clear D gene. V was trimmed by 5 bases and J by 3 bases, leaving 11 bases between them. Per the germline V gene, CDR1 is MDHEN and CDR2 is SYDVKM. The CDR3 covers 13 residues. In nucleotides, the CDR3 is TGTGCCAGCAGTCCCAGGAGTCACTACGAGCAGTACTTC. Encoded protein: CASSPRSHYEQYF.

This clonotype was counted at least ten times. The J gene is TRBJ2-5, the V gene TRBV5-1; no definite D call. Germline CDR1 is SGHRS and CDR2 is YFSETQ. The CDR3 has 14 amino acids. Trimming stripped 4 bases from V and 2 bases from J, with 12 bases between. The CDR3, as DNA: TGCGCCAGCAGCAAGGAATTAACTCAAGAGACCCAGTACTTC. Translation: CASSKELTQETQYF.

This clonotype was detected many times. The rearrangement uses TRBV20-1 and TRBJ2-7; D might be TRBD1 (7 bases). Germline lookup yields CDR1 DFQATT and CDR2 SNEGSKA (reference sequence). The CDR3 covers 14 residues. V dropped 6 bases and J dropped 3 bases, with 18 bases sitting between them. This chain's CDR3 is CSAKTVRGDYEQYF. The CDR3, as DNA: TGCAGTGCGAAGACGGTCAGGGGGGACTACGAGCAGTACTTC.

The rearrangement links TRBV12-3 or TRBV12-4 to TRBJ2-7, with TRBD2 matching 13 bases. This CDR3 contains 15 residues. With 5 bases clipped from V and 5 bases from J, the junction kept 6 bases outside the gene matches. The CDR3 region has the DNA TGTGCCAGCAGTATACTAGCGGGAGGGCCAAACGAGCAGTACTTC. Its protein product is CASSILAGGPNEQYF.

This clonotype was counted between two and nine times. The rearrangement uses TRBV27 and TRBJ2-5; 9 bases match TRBD1. The J call is in doubt because the DNA end fits TRBJ2-1 better. This CDR3 is 13 amino acids long. CDR1 is MNHEY, CDR2 SMNVEV, per germline (reference sequence). The CDR3 DNA reads as TGTGCCAGCCGAGGGACAGGGCAACTTGAGCAGTTCTTC. Its translation: CASRGTGQLEQFF.

The chain has TRBV7-2 and TRBJ2-5; D might be TRBD2 (6 bases). CDR1 and CDR2 from the germline V gene are SGHTA and FQGNSA. Trimming pared 1 base from V and 2 bases from J, leaving 8 bases between. The CDR3 is 14 residues long. CDR3 residues: CASSLVLAQETQYF. The CDR3 bases are TGTGCCAGCAGCTTAGTACTAGCTCAAGAGACCCAGTACTTC. The entire variable domain, with the rest obtained from reference TRBV7-2 and TRBJ2-5, is as follows: GAGVSQSPSNKVTEKGKDVELRCDPISGHTALYWYRQSLGQGLEFLIYFQGNSAPDKSGLPSDRFSAERTGGSVSTLTIQRTQQEDSAVYLCASSLVLAQETQYFGPGTRLLVL.

This clonotype was counted only a few times. This rearrangement joins TRBV20-1 to TRBJ2-1; D may be TRBD1 (6 bases). With 6 bases removed from V and 1 base from J, the gap between germline ends came to 19 bases. CDR1 and CDR2 (germline): DFQATT, SNEGSKA (reference sequence). This CDR3 spans 16 amino acids. In nucleotides, the CDR3 is TGCAGTGCCCCTGTCCCAGGGGAAGCATCCTACAATGAGCAGTTCTTC. This codes for CSAPVPGEASYNEQFF.

This clonotype was observed a handful of times. This CDR3 is missing its conserved last phenylalanine or tryptophan, likely due to a read error. The chain carries TRBV6-4 and TRBJ1-5, with unresolved D. The CDR3 contains 13 residues. The V and J ends lost 8 bases and 4 bases respectively, with 12 bases between them. The germline V gene encodes CDR1 MRHNA and CDR2 SNTAGT. The CDR3 region is CASAVRENQPQHL. DNA of the CDR3: TGTGCCAGCGCCGTGAGGGAAAATCAGCCCCAGCATCTT.

In this sample, this clonotype turned up many times. The rearrangement links TRBV20-1 to TRBJ2-1, with 11 bases aligning to TRBD2. V trimming: 5 bases; J trimming: 0 bases; junction bases outside the gene matches: 6. Looked up from germline, CDR1 is DFQATT and CDR2 is SNEGSKA (reference sequence). The CDR3 runs 16 residues. CDR3 residues: CSALASGGSSYNEQFF. CDR3 in DNA: TGCAGTGCTCTGGCTAGCGGGGGGTCCTCCTACAATGAGCAGTTCTTC.

V is TRBV4-1 and J is TRBJ2-1; 11 bases match TRBD2. Germline V gene lookup returns CDR1 MGHRA and CDR2 YSYEKL. Trimming removed 4 bases from V and 4 bases from J; junction bases left unmatched: 12. The CDR3 sequence is 18 residues long. The CDR3 DNA follows: TGCGCCAGCAGCCCCTATAGTAGCGGGGGGGCCGGGTACAATGAGCAGTTCTTC. Amino acids: CASSPYSSGGAGYNEQFF.

This CDR3 reads CASSQESKRDTQYF. The CDR3 DNA reads as TGCGCCAGCAGCCAAGAATCTAAACGAGATACGCAGTATTTT. The chain is built from TRBV4-3 and TRBJ2-3; no clear D gene. Per the germline V gene, CDR1 is LGHNA and CDR2 is YSLEER. V was clipped by 0 bases and J by 5 bases, with 9 bases between them. The CDR3 loop spans 14 amino acids.

This clonotype occurred a few times. CDR3 sequence reads: CASSAGQEKTRYF. The CDR3 region has the DNA TGTGCCAGCAGCGCAGGACAGGAAAAGACCCGGTACTTC. The chain is built from TRBV21-1 and TRBJ2-5; the table's TRBD1 call for D was not verified on the DNA. TRBV21-1 is labeled a pseudogene. This CDR3 region has 13 residues.

V is TRBV20-1 and J is TRBJ2-7; perhaps TRBD2 as D (5 bases). Trimming cost V 3 bases and J 2 bases, with 11 bases left between them. The CDR3 is made up of 13 amino acids. The germline gives CDR1 DFQATT, CDR2 SNEGSKA (reference sequence). This chain's CDR3 is CSARAGTPYEQYF. CDR3 DNA: TGCAGTGCTAGGGCGGGTACCCCCTACGAGCAGTACTTC.